These T cell receptor beta chains were read from a single sample in a study of T-cell memory formation after mild COVID-19. TCRdb passed the 5' RACE reads through MiXCR, listing each CDR3 protein once. This sample has 450,000 to 700,000 distinct CDR3 sequences; about 20% occur once, and the top ten carry approximately 12%. The sequenced sample consisted of PBMCs or a T cell subset sorted from them (not recorded which). The receptor source for this set is an adult woman who had mild COVID-19 (a few samples of this study predate the infection). Cell type and time point are not known. Both conserved end residues are part of each CDR3. The D gene is left open where the match is weak. A clone size is listed for some rows: how often the clone was seen (once, few, many), or a class if it is expanded.

>-|TRBJ2-3|TRBD1|TRBV5-1
CASRPTPGTGRSDTQYF
TGCGCCAGCAGACCCACCCCAGGGACAGGGAGGTCAGATACGCAGTATTTT
>few|TRBJ1-5|-|TRBV6-6
CASSRTFNQPQHF
TGTGCCAGCAGTCGGACGTTCAATCAGCCCCAGCATTTT
>few|TRBJ2-1|-|TRBV4-1
CASSQHRGGDEQFF
TGCGCCAGCAGCCAACACCGGGGAGGCGATGAGCAGTTCTTC
>few|TRBJ2-7|-|TRBV4-1
CASSGGYDEQYF
TGCGCCAGCAGCGGGGGGTACGACGAGCAGTACTTC
>few|TRBJ2-7|-|TRBV7-3
CASIHPSYEQYF
TGTGCCAGCATCCACCCTTCTTACGAGCAGTACTTC
>few|TRBJ1-2|-|TRBV5-1
CASRAGAREVVGYTF
TGCGCCAGCAGAGCGGGGGCGCGAGAGGTTGTTGGCTACACCTTC
>-|TRBJ1-2|-|TRBV5-4
CASSFRTLNYGYTF
TGTGCCAGCAGCTTTCGGACCCTAAACTATGGCTACACCTTC
>-|TRBJ2-2|TRBD2|TRBV28
CASSLNSGRVPGELFF
TGTGCCAGCAGTTTAAATAGCGGGAGGGTTCCCGGGGAGCTGTTTTTT
>few|TRBJ2-5|TRBD2|TRBV5-1
CASRVGGGFQETQYF
TGCGCCAGCAGAGTCGGCGGGGGTTTCCAAGAGACCCAGTACTTC
>-|TRBJ2-4|-|TRBV3-1
CASSQLPLNIQYF
TGTGCCAGCAGCCAATTACCATTAAACATTCAGTACTTC
>-|TRBJ2-3|-|TRBV7-2
CAGTIGGGPTDTQYF
TGTGCCGGAACCATAGGGGGGGGCCCCACAGATACGCAGTATTTT
>few|TRBJ2-1|-|TRBV5-1
CASSLEAPRDEQFF
TGCGCCAGCAGCTTGGAGGCCCCACGGGATGAGCAGTTCTTC
>few|TRBJ1-2|-|TRBV25-1
CASSDLGFTNYGYTF
TGTGCCAGCAGTGATCTTGGGTTCACTAACTATGGCTACACCTTC
>-|TRBJ2-7|TRBD2|TRBV12-3/TRBV12-4
CASSFSGEYYEQYF
TGTGCCAGCAGTTTTAGCGGGGAGTACTACGAGCAGTACTTC
>-|TRBJ2-3|-|TRBV27
CASTRGGGQGWTDTQYF
TGTGCCAGCACCCGGGGGGGAGGACAGGGTTGGACAGATACGCAGTATTTT
>-|TRBJ2-5|-|TRBV7-6
CASSLVELETQYF
TGTGCCAGCAGCTTAGTGGAGCTGGAGACCCAGTACTTC
>few|TRBJ1-5|-|TRBV24-1
CATSAEADQPQHF
TGTGCCACCAGTGCCGAGGCGGATCAGCCCCAGCATTTT
>-|TRBJ2-1|-|TRBV19
CASRKEQFF
TGTGCCAGTAGGAAGGAGCAGTTCTTC
>many|TRBJ2-7|-|TRBV24-1
CATSDLGYEQYF
TGTGCCACCAGTGATTTGGGTTACGAGCAGTACTTC
>-|TRBJ1-4|-|TRBV12-3/TRBV12-4
CASSSNWEREKLFF
TGTGCCAGCAGTTCGAATTGGGAGAGGGAAAAACTGTTTTTT
>-|TRBJ2-7|-|TRBV2
CASSEEHPGEQYF
TGTGCCAGCAGTGAGGAGCACCCGGGCGAGCAGTACTTC
>few|TRBJ1-5|-|TRBV20-1
CSAQGKHYSNQPQHF
TGCAGTGCCCAGGGGAAACATTATAGCAATCAGCCCCAGCATTTT
>-|TRBJ2-1|TRBD2|TRBV6-5
CASSYRPTSAGEQFF
TGTGCCAGCAGTTACCGCCCTACTAGCGCGGGTGAGCAGTTCTTC
>few|TRBJ2-1|-|TRBV4-3
CASSQALWINEQFF
TGCGCCAGCAGCCAGGCTCTGTGGATAAATGAGCAGTTCTTC
>-|TRBJ2-1|TRBD2|TRBV3-1
CASSQEAAGGREQFF
TGTGCCAGCAGCCAAGAGGCAGCGGGGGGGCGGGAGCAGTTCTTC
>few|TRBJ2-5|-|TRBV5-1
CASSLAGVGGRQETQYF
TGCGCCAGCAGCTTGGCCGGTGTAGGGGGTCGTCAAGAGACCCAGTACTTC
>-|TRBJ2-5|-|TRBV3-1
CASSQDTKTPRETQYF
TGTGCCAGCAGCCAAGACACAAAGACCCCCCGGGAGACCCAGTACTTC
>few|TRBJ2-1|TRBD2|TRBV7-9
CASSLAWLAGDNEQFF
TGTGCCAGCAGCTTAGCGTGGCTAGCGGGAGACAATGAGCAGTTCTTC
>many|TRBJ2-1|-|TRBV2
CASLTLIAERTNEQFF
TGTGCCAGCCTTACGCTCATAGCGGAAAGAACCAATGAGCAGTTCTTC
>-|TRBJ2-2|TRBD2|TRBV7-9
CASSLAQLAGELFF
TGTGCCAGCAGCTTAGCCCAACTAGCGGGGGAGCTGTTTTTT
>few|TRBJ1-2|TRBD1|TRBV12-5
CASAPTGNYGYTF
TGTGCTAGTGCCCCGACAGGGAACTATGGCTACACCTTC
>few|TRBJ1-2|-|TRBV7-8
CASSLAAQGLYGYTF
TGTGCCAGCAGCTTAGCGGCGCAGGGCCTCTATGGCTACACCTTC